Included here is one T cell receptor (beta chain) sequence, with context. This sample is drawn from a study of blood T cell repertoires in COVID-19. Seattle patients were enrolled during active infection and followed longitudinally. TCRdb's copy holds only in-frame clones and misses some; the assay was immunoSEQ multiplex PCR. The sample contains 200,000 to 300,000 clones, nearly 95% of which appear only once. Trimming took 4 bases from V and 1 from J; bases not matched to a gene: 8. The germline V gene encodes CDR1 WSHSY and CDR2 SAAADI. CDR3 size: 16 residues. The TCR comes from a man younger than 40 with COVID-19, enrolled during active disease. The sample was peripheral blood. V is TRBV10-2 and J is TRBJ1-1; TRBD1 aligns across 8 bases. The DNA for the CDR3 is TGCGCCAGCAGTGGTCACAGGGGGGGAGGGAACACTGAAGCTTTCTTT. It codes for CASSGHRGGGNTEAFF.